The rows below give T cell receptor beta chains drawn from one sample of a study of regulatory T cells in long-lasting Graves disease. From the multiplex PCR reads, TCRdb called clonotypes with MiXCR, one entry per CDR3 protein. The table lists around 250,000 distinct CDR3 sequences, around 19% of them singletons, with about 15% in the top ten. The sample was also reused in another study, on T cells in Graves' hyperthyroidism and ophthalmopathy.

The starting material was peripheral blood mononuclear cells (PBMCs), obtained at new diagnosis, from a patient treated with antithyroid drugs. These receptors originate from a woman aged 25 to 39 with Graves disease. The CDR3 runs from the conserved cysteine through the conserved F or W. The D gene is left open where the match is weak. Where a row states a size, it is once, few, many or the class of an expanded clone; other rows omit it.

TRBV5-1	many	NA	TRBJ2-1	CASKNGAGRIFEQFF	TGTGCCAGCAAAAATGGGGCAGGGAGGATCTTTGAGCAGTTCTTC
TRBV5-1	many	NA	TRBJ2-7	CASSLAPGPPSYEQYF	TGCGCCAGCAGCTTGGCCCCAGGACCCCCCTCCTACGAGCAGTACTTC
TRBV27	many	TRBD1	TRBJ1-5	CASSPGTGVAQSQPQHF	TGTGCCAGCAGTCCAGGGACAGGGGTGGCACAAAGTCAGCCCCAGCATTTT
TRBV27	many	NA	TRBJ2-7	CASAPQGFNEQYF	TGTGCCAGCGCCCCACAGGGATTCAACGAGCAGTACTTC
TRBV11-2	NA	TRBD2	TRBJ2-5	CASSSPGGAETQYF	TGTGCCAGCAGCTCCCCCGGGGGGGCCGAGACCCAGTACTTC
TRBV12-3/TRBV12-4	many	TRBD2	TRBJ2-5	CASRQLAGAQETQYF	TGTGCCAGCAGGCAACTAGCGGGGGCCCAAGAGACCCAGTACTTC
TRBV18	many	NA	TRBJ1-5	CASSPRAGFNQPQHF	TGTGCCAGCTCACCACGAGCAGGGTTCAATCAGCCCCAGCATTTT
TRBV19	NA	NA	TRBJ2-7	CASSTSVRVEQYF	TGTGCCAGTAGTACTAGCGTACGAGTCGAGCAGTACTTC
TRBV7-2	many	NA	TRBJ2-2	CASSPDRDTGELFF	TGTGCCAGCAGCCCAGACAGAGACACCGGGGAGCTGTTTTTT
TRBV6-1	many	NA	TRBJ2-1	CASGLSRGNEQFF	TGTGCCAGCGGACTTAGTAGGGGCAATGAGCAGTTCTTC
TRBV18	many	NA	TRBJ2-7	CASSHKFADEQYF	TGTGCCAGCTCACATAAGTTTGCCGACGAGCAGTACTTC
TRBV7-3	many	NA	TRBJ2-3	CASSFSDSTDTQYF	TGTGCCAGCAGCTTTTCCGACAGCACAGATACGCAGTATTTT
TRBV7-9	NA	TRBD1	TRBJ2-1	CASSLFWGQGGNVEQFF	TGTGCCAGCAGCTTATTCTGGGGACAGGGGGGGAATGTTGAGCAGTTCTTC
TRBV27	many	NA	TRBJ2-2	CASSSAGRTGELFF	TGTGCCAGCAGTTCCGCCGGTCGTACCGGGGAGCTGTTTTTT
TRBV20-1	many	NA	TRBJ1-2	CSVSQGRGRNYGYTF	TGCAGTGTTTCACAAGGGCGGGGGCGTAACTATGGCTACACCTTC
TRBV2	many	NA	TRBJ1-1	CASSHPTQGRPNTEAFF	TGCGCCAGCAGCCATCCGACGCAGGGGCGCCCGAACACTGAAGCTTTCTTT
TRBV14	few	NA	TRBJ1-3	CASSRRPGPGVLSGNTIYF	TGTGCCAGCAGCCGCCGACCGGGACCAGGGGTTCTCTCTGGAAACACCATATATTTT
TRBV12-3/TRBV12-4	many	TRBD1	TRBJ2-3	CASSLEAGGATDTQYF	TGTGCCAGCAGTTTAGAGGCAGGGGGCGCGACAGATACGCAGTATTTT
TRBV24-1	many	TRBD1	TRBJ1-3	CATSPGQTGNTIYF	TGTGCCACCAGTCCGGGACAGACTGGAAACACCATATATTTT
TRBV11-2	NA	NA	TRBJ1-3	CASSSLDRTSGNTIYF	TGTGCCAGCAGCTCGTTAGACAGGACCTCTGGAAACACCATATATTTT
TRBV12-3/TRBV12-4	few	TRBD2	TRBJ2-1	CASRGTSGSYNEQFF	TGTGCCAGCAGGGGGACTAGCGGTTCCTACAATGAGCAGTTCTTC
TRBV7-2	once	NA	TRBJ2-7	CASSSTTPYEQYF	TGTGCCAGCAGCTCTACTACTCCCTACGAGCAGTACTTC
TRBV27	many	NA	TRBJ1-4	CASSLTGTWNEKLFF	TGTGCCAGCAGTTTAACCGGGACGTGGAATGAAAAACTGTTTTTT
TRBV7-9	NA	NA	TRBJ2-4	CASSPKGETKNIQYF	TGTGCCAGCAGCCCGAAAGGAGAAACCAAAAACATTCAGTACTTC
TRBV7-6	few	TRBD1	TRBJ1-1	CASSHGQVAEAFF	TGTGCCAGCAGCCATGGACAGGTTGCTGAAGCTTTCTTT
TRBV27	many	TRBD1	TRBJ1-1	CASSTRQGLNTEAFF	TGTGCCAGCAGTACCCGACAGGGCTTGAACACTGAAGCTTTCTTT
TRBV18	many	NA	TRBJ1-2	CASSPPGRDYGYTF	TGTGCCAGCTCACCACCCGGCAGGGACTATGGCTACACCTTC
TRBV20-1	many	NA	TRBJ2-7	CSASRGGHKYEQYF	TGCAGTGCTAGTCGTGGCGGACACAAATACGAGCAGTACTTC
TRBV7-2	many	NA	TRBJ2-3	CASSSRTAASTDTQYF	TGTGCCAGCAGCTCCAGGACTGCCGCTAGCACAGATACGCAGTATTTT
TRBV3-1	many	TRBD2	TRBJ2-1	CASSQLAGDNEQFF	TGTGCCAGCAGCCAGCTAGCGGGGGACAATGAGCAGTTCTTC